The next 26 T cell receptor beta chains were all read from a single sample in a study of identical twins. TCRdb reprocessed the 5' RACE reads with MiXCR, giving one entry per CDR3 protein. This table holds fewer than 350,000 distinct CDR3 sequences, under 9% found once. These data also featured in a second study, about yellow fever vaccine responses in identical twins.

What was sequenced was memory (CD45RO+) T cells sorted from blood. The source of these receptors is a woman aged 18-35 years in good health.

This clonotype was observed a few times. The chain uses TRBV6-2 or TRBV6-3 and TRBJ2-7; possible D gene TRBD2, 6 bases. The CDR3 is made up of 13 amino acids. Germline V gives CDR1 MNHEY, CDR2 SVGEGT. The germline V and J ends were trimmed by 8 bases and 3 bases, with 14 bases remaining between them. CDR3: CASANKGLYEQYF. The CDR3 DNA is TGTGCCAGCGCTAACAAGGGACTCTACGAGCAGTACTTC.

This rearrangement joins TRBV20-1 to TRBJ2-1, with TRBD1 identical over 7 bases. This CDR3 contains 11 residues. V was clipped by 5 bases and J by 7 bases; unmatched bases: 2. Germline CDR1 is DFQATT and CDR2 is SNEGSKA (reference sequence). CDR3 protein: CSADRANEQFF. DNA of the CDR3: TGCAGTGCTGACAGGGCAAATGAGCAGTTCTTC.

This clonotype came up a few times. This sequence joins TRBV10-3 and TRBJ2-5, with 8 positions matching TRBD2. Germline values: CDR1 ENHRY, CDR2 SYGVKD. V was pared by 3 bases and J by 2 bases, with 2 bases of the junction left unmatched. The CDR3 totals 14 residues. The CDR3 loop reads CAISEAGAQETQYF. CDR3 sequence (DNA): TGTGCCATCAGTGAAGCGGGAGCTCAAGAGACCCAGTACTTC.

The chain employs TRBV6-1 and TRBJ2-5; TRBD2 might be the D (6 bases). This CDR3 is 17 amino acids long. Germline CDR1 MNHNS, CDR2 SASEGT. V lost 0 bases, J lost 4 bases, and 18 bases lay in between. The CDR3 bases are TGTGCCAGCAGTGAAGCGACTAGGGGCGGCAGAGTAGAGACCCAGTACTTC. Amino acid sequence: CASSEATRGGRVETQYF.

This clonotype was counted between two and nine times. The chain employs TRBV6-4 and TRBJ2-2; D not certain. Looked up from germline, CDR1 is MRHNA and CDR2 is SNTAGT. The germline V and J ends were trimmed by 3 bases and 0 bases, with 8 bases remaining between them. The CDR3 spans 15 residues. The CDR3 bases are TGTGCCAGCAGTGATATAGCAGCGAACACCGGGGAGCTGTTTTTT. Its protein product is CASSDIAANTGELFF.

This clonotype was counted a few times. The CDR3 DNA reads as TGTGCCAGCAGCCGGCTACAGGGGGCAGTTGGCTACACCTTC. This codes for CASSRLQGAVGYTF. The chain is built from TRBV3-1 and TRBJ1-2; 9 bases are a match to TRBD1. The CDR3 runs to 14 residues. V shed 4 bases and J 7 bases; nucleotides not matched to a gene: 7. Germline V CDR1 and CDR2: LGHDT, YNNKEL (reference sequence).

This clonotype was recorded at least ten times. CDR3 sequence: CASSEAGAGIDTQYF. CDR3 nucleotide sequence: TGTGCCAGCAGTGAAGCGGGAGCGGGAATAGATACGCAGTATTTT. The V call is TRBV2, the J call TRBJ2-3; 7 bases agree with TRBD2. The germline CDR1 and CDR2 sequences are SNHLY and FYNNEI. CDR3 length: 15 amino acids. V lost 0 bases to trimming and J lost 5 bases; unmatched junction nucleotides: 5.

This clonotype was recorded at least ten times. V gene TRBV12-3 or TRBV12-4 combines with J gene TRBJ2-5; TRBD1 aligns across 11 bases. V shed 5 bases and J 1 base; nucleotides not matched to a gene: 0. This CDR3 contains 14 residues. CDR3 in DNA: TGTGCCAGCAGTGGACAGGGGGCCCAAGAGACCCAGTACTTC. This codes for CASSGQGAQETQYF.

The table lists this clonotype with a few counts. DNA of the CDR3: TGTGCCAGCAGCTTAGGGGACGGCTATTCACCCCTCCACTTT. Protein sequence: CASSLGDGYSPLHF. The chain links TRBV7-8 to TRBJ1-6; a possible D gene is TRBD1 (5 bases). The CDR3 contains 14 residues. Germline V gene data show CDR1 as SGHVS and CDR2 as FQNEAQ. Trimming left V 1 base short and J 8 bases short, with 9 bases between. The variable domain in full, with the rest retrieved from reference TRBV7-8 and TRBJ1-6, is GAGVSQSPRYKVAKRGQDVALRCDPISGHVSLFWYQQALGQGPEFLTYFQNEAQLDKSGLPSDRFFAERPEGSVSTLKIQRTQQEDSAVYLCASSLGDGYSPLHFGNGTRLTVT.

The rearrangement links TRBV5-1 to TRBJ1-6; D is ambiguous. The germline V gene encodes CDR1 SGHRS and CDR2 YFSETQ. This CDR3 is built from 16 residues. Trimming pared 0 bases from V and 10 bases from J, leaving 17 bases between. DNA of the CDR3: TGCGCCAGCAGCTTGGCCGGGAGTCGGTCCTCGTCACCCCTCCACTTT. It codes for CASSLAGSRSSSPLHF.

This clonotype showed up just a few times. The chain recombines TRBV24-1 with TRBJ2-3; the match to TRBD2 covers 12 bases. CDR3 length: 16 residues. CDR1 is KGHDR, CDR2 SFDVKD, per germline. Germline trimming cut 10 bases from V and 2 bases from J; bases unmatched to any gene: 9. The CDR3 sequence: CATGLAGRGITDTQYF. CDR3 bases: TGTGCCACTGGACTAGCGGGACGAGGAATCACAGATACGCAGTATTTT.

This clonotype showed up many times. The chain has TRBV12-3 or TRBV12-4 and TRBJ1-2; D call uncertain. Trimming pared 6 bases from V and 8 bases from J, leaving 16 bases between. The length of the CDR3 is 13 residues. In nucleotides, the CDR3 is TGTGCCAGCAGCCGGCTTGCTCTACCCGGCTACACCTTC. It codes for CASSRLALPGYTF.

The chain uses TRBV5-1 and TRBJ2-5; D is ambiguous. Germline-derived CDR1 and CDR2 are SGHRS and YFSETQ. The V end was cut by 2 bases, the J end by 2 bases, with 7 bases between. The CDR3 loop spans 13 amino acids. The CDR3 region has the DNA TGCGCCAGCAGCTTCAGCACTCAAGAGACCCAGTACTTC. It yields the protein CASSFSTQETQYF.

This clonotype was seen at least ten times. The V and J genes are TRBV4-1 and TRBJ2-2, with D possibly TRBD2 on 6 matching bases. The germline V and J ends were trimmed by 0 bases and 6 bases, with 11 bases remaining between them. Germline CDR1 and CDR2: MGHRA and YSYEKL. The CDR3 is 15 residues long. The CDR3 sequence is CASSQDWGVPGELFF. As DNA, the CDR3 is TGCGCCAGCAGCCAAGATTGGGGGGTCCCCGGGGAGCTGTTTTTT.

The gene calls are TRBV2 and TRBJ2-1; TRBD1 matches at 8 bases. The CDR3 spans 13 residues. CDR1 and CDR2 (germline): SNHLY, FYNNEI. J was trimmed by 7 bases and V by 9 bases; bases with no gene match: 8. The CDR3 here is CASDRGIRNEQFF. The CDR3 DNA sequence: TGTGCCAGTGACAGGGGAATCCGAAATGAGCAGTTCTTC.

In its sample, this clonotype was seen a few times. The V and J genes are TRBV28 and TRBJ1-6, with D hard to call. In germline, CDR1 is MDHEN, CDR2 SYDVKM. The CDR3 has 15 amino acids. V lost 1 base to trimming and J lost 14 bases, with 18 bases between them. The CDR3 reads CASSLYGPRFGALHF. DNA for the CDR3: TGTGCCAGCAGTTTATACGGACCGCGCTTTGGGGCCCTCCACTTT. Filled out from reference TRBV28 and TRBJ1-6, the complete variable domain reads DVKVTQSSRYLVKRTGEKVFLECVQDMDHENMFWYRQDPGLGLRLIYFSYDVKMKEKGDIPEGYSVSREKKERFSLILESASTNQTSMYLCASSLYGPRFGALHFGNGTRLTVT.

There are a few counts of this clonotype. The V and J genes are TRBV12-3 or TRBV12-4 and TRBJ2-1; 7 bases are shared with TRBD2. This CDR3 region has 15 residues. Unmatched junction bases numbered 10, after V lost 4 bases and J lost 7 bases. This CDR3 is CASSWRGNGGNEQFF. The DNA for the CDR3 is TGTGCCAGCAGTTGGCGCGGGAACGGGGGGAATGAGCAGTTCTTC.

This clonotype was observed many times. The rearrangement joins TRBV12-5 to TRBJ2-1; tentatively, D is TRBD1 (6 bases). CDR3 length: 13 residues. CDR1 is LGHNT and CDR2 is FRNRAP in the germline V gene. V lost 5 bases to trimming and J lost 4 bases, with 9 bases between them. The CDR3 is CASGKGQYNEQFF. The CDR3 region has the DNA TGTGCTAGTGGTAAGGGACAATACAATGAGCAGTTCTTC.

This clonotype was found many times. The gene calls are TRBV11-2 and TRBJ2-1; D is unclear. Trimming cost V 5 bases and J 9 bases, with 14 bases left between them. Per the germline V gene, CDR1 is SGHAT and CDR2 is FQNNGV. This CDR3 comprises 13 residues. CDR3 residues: CASSKLDFSEQFF. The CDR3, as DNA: TGTGCCAGCAGCAAGCTAGATTTCAGTGAGCAGTTCTTC.

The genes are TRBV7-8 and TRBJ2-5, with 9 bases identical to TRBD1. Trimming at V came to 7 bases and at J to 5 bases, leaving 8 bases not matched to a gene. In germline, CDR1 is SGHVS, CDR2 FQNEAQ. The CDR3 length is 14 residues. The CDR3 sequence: CASTKVQGAETQYF. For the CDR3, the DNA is TGTGCCAGCACCAAGGTACAGGGGGCGGAGACCCAGTACTTC.

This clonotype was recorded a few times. CDR3 sequence: CASSRPLEREGYTF. The CDR3 nucleotides read TGTGCCAGCTCCCGTCCCCTGGAGAGGGAAGGCTACACCTTC. The chain is built from TRBV2 and TRBJ1-2, with D unresolved. The CDR3 loop spans 14 amino acids. Germline V gene data show CDR1 as SNHLY and CDR2 as FYNNEI. V gave up 8 bases and J gave up 8 bases, with 21 bases separating them.

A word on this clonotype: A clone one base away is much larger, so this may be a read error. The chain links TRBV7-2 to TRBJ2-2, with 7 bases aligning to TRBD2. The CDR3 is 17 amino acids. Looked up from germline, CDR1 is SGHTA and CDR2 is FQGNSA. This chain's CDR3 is CASSLLPGLPNTGELVF. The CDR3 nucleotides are TGTGCCAGCAGCCTACTACCGGGACTACCGAACACCGGGGAGCTGGTTTTT.

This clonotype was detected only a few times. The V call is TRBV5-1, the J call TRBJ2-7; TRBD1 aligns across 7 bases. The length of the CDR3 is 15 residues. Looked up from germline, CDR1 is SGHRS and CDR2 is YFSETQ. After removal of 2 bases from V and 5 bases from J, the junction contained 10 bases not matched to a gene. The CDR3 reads CASSLAPGQTHEQYF. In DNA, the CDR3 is TGCGCCAGCAGCTTAGCGCCGGGACAGACCCACGAGCAGTACTTC.

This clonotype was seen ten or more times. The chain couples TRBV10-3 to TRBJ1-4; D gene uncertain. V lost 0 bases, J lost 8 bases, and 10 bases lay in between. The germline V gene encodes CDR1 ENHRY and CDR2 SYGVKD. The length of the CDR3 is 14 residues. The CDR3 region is CAISESGSSEKLFF. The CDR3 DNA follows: TGTGCCATCAGTGAGTCGGGCAGTTCCGAAAAACTGTTTTTT.

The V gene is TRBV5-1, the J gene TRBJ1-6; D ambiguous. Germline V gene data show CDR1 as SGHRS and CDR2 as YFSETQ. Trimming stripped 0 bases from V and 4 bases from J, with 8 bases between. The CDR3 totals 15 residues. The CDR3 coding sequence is TGCGCCAGCAGCTTGGACGGGGTATATAATTCACCCCTCCACTTT. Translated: CASSLDGVYNSPLHF.

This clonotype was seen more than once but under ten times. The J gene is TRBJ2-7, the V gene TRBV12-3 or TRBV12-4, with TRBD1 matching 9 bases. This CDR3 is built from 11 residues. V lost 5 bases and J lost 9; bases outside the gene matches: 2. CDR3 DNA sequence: TGTGCCAGCAGTCGGGGACAGGGGCAGTACGTC. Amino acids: CASSRGQGQYV.